Following are 14 T cell receptor beta chains from one sample sequenced in a study of PD-1 and CTLA-4 blockade in melanoma. The assay was immunoSEQ multiplex PCR, and TCRdb's table has in-frame clones only and misses some. In the table there are around 32,000 clones, around nine tenths of which are singletons. This material consisted of CD8+ T cells from peripheral blood, taken before anti-PD-1 treatment. The origin of the receptors is a human donor with melanoma.

The chain couples TRBV27 to TRBJ2-7, with a tentative D call TRBD1 (5 bases). The germline V gene has CDR1 MNHEY and CDR2 SMNVEV (reference sequence). The length of the CDR3 is 14 residues. V was trimmed by 2 bases and J by 2 bases, leaving 10 bases between them. The CDR3 nucleotides read TGTGCCAGCAGTTTAGGTCCAGGGACCTACGAGCAGTACTTC. Translation: CASSLGPGTYEQYF.

This chain joins TRBV19 and TRBJ2-7; D might be TRBD2 (6 bases). Per germline, CDR1 LNHDA and CDR2 SQIVND (reference sequence). V was clipped by 3 bases and J by 1 base, with 13 bases between them. The CDR3 extends over 15 amino acids. The CDR3 sequence is CASSITGTQSYEQYF. The CDR3 DNA reads TGTGCCAGTAGTATCACCGGGACTCAGTCCTACGAGCAGTACTTC.

The chain has TRBV7-9 and TRBJ2-3, with D perhaps being TRBD1 or TRBD2 (5 bases each). This CDR3 spans 13 amino acids. Trimming took off 3 bases at V and 5 bases at J, with 9 bases between the two ends. Germline CDR1 SEHNR, CDR2 FQNEAQ (reference sequence). The CDR3 coding sequence is TGTGCCAGCAGCTTGGGGGTTGGAGATACGCAGTATTTT. Its protein is CASSLGVGDTQYF.

V is TRBV30 and J is TRBJ2-7; perhaps TRBD1 as D (5 bases). The germline V gene encodes CDR1 GTSNPN and CDR2 SVGIG (reference sequence). Trimming took off 5 bases at V and 2 bases at J, with 10 bases between the two ends. The CDR3 covers 12 residues. CDR3 sequence: CAWSTGTYEQYF. CDR3 nucleotides: TGTGCCTGGTCTACAGGCACCTACGAGCAGTACTTC.

This clone showed up just once. The genes are TRBV27 and TRBJ2-1; 8 positions match TRBD2. Germline V gene lookup returns CDR1 MNHEY and CDR2 SMNVEV (reference sequence). The CDR3 is 18 residues long. Trimming removed 5 bases from V and 0 bases from J; junction bases left unmatched: 12. The CDR3 DNA reads as TGTGCCAGCAGTCCTATATCCCCCGGGAGGGGCTCCTACAATGAGCAGTTCTTC. Its protein is CASSPISPGRGSYNEQFF.

The chain combines TRBV19 with TRBJ1-1, with D unclear. This CDR3 has 13 amino acids. Trimming pared 3 bases from V and 3 bases from J, leaving 8 bases between. Per germline, CDR1 LNHDA and CDR2 SQIVND (reference sequence). CDR3 bases: TGTGCCAGTAGTATTGCTGTGCACACTGAAGCTTTCTTT. It codes for CASSIAVHTEAFF.

This chain uses TRBV4-1 with TRBJ2-3, with D unresolved. There are 14 residues in the CDR3. V was cut by 0 bases and J by 4 bases, with 8 bases left in between. From germline, CDR1 is MGHRA and CDR2 YSYEKL. CDR3 in DNA: TGCGCCAGCAGCCAAGATCGTGCTCCAGATACGCAGTATTTT. This encodes CASSQDRAPDTQYF.

This clone was detected only a few times. V is TRBV6-2 or TRBV6-3 and J is TRBJ2-1; TRBD2 matches at 8 bases. This CDR3 has 14 amino acids. Germline CDR1 and CDR2: MNHEY and SVGEGT. The V segment lost 2 bases and the J segment 7 bases; nucleotides outside the gene matches: 4. The CDR3 loop is CASSYLSGANEQFF. CDR3 DNA: TGTGCCAGCAGTTACCTTAGCGGGGCAAATGAGCAGTTCTTC.

CDR3 bases: TGTGCCAGCAGTGGAATAGCCAAAAACATTCAGTACTTC. It yields the protein CASSGIAKNIQYF. The V gene is TRBV2, the J gene TRBJ2-4, with D unresolved. The germline V and J ends were trimmed by 4 bases and 0 bases, with 4 bases remaining between them. The CDR3 sequence is 13 residues long. CDR1 and CDR2 (germline): SNHLY, FYNNEI.

The chain links TRBV3-1 (or the pseudogene TRBV3-2) to TRBJ1-1, with unresolved D. Germline V gene data show CDR1 as LGHDT and CDR2 as YNNKEL (reference sequence). V was shortened by 2 bases and J by 11 bases, with 15 bases between the two germline ends. This CDR3 has 13 residues. The CDR3 DNA reads as TGTGCCAGCAGCCAACCCCCCACGTCGGGGGCTTTCTTT. Translated, it gives CASSQPPTSGAFF.

A single count supports this clone. The CDR3, as DNA: TGCGCCAGCAGCCAAGAGGGGGTAGCGGGAGTCCACGAGCAGTACTTC. It translates to CASSQEGVAGVHEQYF. The rearrangement joins TRBV4-1 to TRBJ2-7; 9 nucleotides agree with TRBD2. Looked up from germline, CDR1 is MGHRA and CDR2 is YSYEKL. The CDR3 is 16 residues long. V was clipped by 0 bases and J by 5 bases; unmatched bases: 8.

The chain has TRBV3-1 (or the pseudogene TRBV3-2) and TRBJ1-5; D is ambiguous. V was clipped by 1 base and J by 5 bases, with 15 bases between them. CDR1 and CDR2 from the germline V gene are LGHDT and YNNKEL (reference sequence). This CDR3 is built from 16 residues. The CDR3 bases are TGTGCCAGCAGCCAAGGTTATGGAGGGTTCGATCAGCCCCAGCATTTT. Translation: CASSQGYGGFDQPQHF.

The chain is built from TRBV4-2 and TRBJ2-7; maybe TRBD2 (5 bases). The CDR3 sequence is 14 residues long. With 0 bases removed from V and 4 bases from J, the gap between germline ends came to 10 bases. CDR1 and CDR2 from the germline V gene are LGHNA and YNFKEQ. The CDR3 sequence is CASSQDSSGYEQYF. The CDR3 region has the DNA TGTGCCAGCAGCCAAGATTCAAGCGGATACGAGCAGTACTTC.

The chain is built from TRBV28 and TRBJ1-1; D remains unclear. This CDR3 comprises 14 residues. Trimming removed 4 bases at V and 1 base at J, with 10 bases between. The germline V gene has CDR1 MDHEN and CDR2 SYDVKM. CDR3 bases: TGTGCCAGCAGTTGGAGGGTTTGGAACACTGAAGCTTTCTTT. Protein: CASSWRVWNTEAFF.